These 7 T cell receptor beta chains were sequenced from one sample in a study of PD-L1 blockade in urothelial cancer. This table comes from immunoSEQ multiplex PCR, and its TCRdb copy is limited to in-frame clones, with some not included. The data show tens of thousands of clones, about four fifths seen once. Time point meaning: pretreatment peripheral blood. The material was PBMCs, obtained around atezolizumab (anti-PD-L1) treatment. These receptor sequences come from a man aged 45-65 years with urothelial cancer.

The chain is built from TRBV27 and TRBJ2-7; TRBD2 is a possible D gene (5 bases). The CDR3 has 13 amino acids. V lost 2 bases and J 2 bases, leaving 7 bases between the germline ends. Germline-derived CDR1 and CDR2 are MNHEY and SMNVEV (reference sequence). This CDR3 reads CASSLAGAYEQYF. Written as DNA, the CDR3 is TGTGCCAGCAGTTTAGCGGGTGCCTACGAGCAGTACTTC.

The rearrangement links TRBV7-2 to TRBJ2-7, with D hard to call. Germline assignment: CDR1 SGHTA and CDR2 FQGNSA. Trimming removed 4 bases at V and 12 bases at J, with 16 bases between. The CDR3 loop spans 12 amino acids. CDR3 nucleotide sequence: TGTGCCAGCAGCTCCACCCGACTTCGCTGGTACTTC. Amino acid sequence: CASSSTRLRWYF.

This clone was seen just once. CDR3 in DNA: TGTGCCAGCAGTTACTCGGGACAGGGGAACACTGAAGCTTTCTTT. This gives the protein CASSYSGQGNTEAFF. The rearrangement links TRBV6-6 to TRBJ1-1, with 9 bases matching TRBD1. The CDR3 extends over 15 amino acids. V lost 0 bases, J lost 1 base, and 0 bases stayed unmatched. Germline values: CDR1 MNHNY, CDR2 SVGAGI (reference sequence).

V and J are TRBV6-5 and TRBJ2-1, with 9 bases that match TRBD1. The CDR3 is made up of 14 amino acids. Trimming removed 5 bases from V and 3 bases from J; junction bases left unmatched: 2. The germline V gene has CDR1 MNHEY and CDR2 SVGAGI. This chain's CDR3 is CASSGQGNYNEQFF. CDR3 DNA sequence: TGTGCCAGCAGTGGACAGGGGAACTACAATGAGCAGTTCTTC.

This clone was seen only a few times. The V and J genes are TRBV7-9 and TRBJ2-7; 8 bases fit TRBD1. Germline assignment: CDR1 SEHNR and CDR2 FQNEAQ (reference sequence). The length of the CDR3 is 15 residues. V gave up 1 base and J gave up 3 bases; unmatched junction bases: 5. The CDR3, as DNA: TGTGCCAGCAGCTTAGTCAGGGGACAGGTCTACGAGCAGTACTTC. The encoded protein is CASSLVRGQVYEQYF.

This chain connects TRBV12-1 to TRBJ2-1; TRBD2 was called by the table and not checked on the DNA. TRBV12-1 is a pseudogene. The CDR3 totals 20 residues. The CDR3 here is CASSNRVWGDSGSSYNEQFF. The CDR3, as DNA: TGTGCCAGCAGTAACAGGGTGTGGGGAGATAGCGGGAGCTCCTACAATGAGCAGTTCTTC.

The chain couples TRBV6-7 to TRBJ2-7; 10 bases are shared with TRBD2. TRBV6-7 is labeled an ORF, and its function is uncertain. J lost 3 bases, V lost 10 bases, and 27 bases had no gene match. The CDR3 length is 20 residues. The CDR3 sequence: CATPPRGSPFSGRLYYEQYF. The DNA for the CDR3 is TGTGCCACCCCCCCCCGGGGGTCCCCCTTTAGCGGGAGGCTTTACTACGAGCAGTACTTC.